Listed below are T cell receptor beta chains from one sample, sequenced in a study of neurological immune-mediated disorders. TCRdb passed the 5' RACE reads through MiXCR, listing each CDR3 protein once. Altogether just under 20,000 distinct CDR3 sequences are present, approximately 7.9% being singletons, with the ten largest covering about a sixth. Source material: CD8+ T cells from blood. Receptors were obtained from a woman aged 30 to 39 with HTLV-1-associated myelopathy (HAM/TSP). The CDR3 runs from the conserved cysteine through the conserved F or W. A D gene is named only where the DNA matches it firmly.

>NA|TRBV5-5
CASSLAGRTEWHYGYTF
>NA|TRBV7-8
CASSPGHWSDEQYF
>NA|TRBV7-9
CASSPDIVGERNTGELFF
>TRBD2|TRBV12-3/TRBV12-4
CASSLRGGSGGMHNEQFF
>TRBD2|TRBV7-9
CASSISGATDTQYF
>TRBD2|TRBV9
CASSVEAGVTDTQYF
>NA|TRBV19
CASSTGQPQPQHF
>NA|TRBV5-6
CASSLQERYNEQFF
>NA|TRBV6-5
CASSYSGSYNEQFF
>TRBD1|TRBV6-4
CASRATGENTEAFF
>NA|TRBV20-1
CSARDIVQEASPLHF
>NA|TRBV7-9
CASSFSYSDTQYF
>TRBD1|TRBV24-1
CATSDSAGTANQPQHF
>TRBD2|TRBV20-1
CSARAYTGAREGNEQFF
>NA|TRBV6-1
CASSEASQGNYGYTF
>NA|TRBV15
CATSRELQGSYNEQFF
>NA|TRBV5-6
CASSLGDYPTDTQYF
>NA|TRBV5-1
CASSFLGFTSTDTQYF
>NA|TRBV5-1
CASSLGGEDTARCF
>NA|TRBV7-9
CASSFTDGYNEQFF
>NA|TRBV20-1
CSADRIRDYEQYF
>NA|TRBV11-3
CASSFAVSFSGANVLTF
>TRBD1|TRBV19
CASLDRGPELTNTGELFF
>NA|TRBV12-3/TRBV12-4
CASSFLGQHYEQYF
>NA|TRBV6-2/TRBV6-3
CASSYSEGSYEQYF
>NA|TRBV7-9
CASTAPVARGETEAFF
>NA|TRBV4-1
CASSQDHLGPYEQYF
>TRBD2|TRBV2
CASRPGGEGRIPHEQYF
>TRBD2|TRBV29-1
CSVGRCSGGARTDTQYF
>TRBD1|TRBV9
CASSVTGGSLTDTQYF
>NA|TRBV20-1
CSARDSVRGSYGYTF
>NA|TRBV13
CASSGIGGNTGELFF
>TRBD2|TRBV20-1
CTLSGGAPSYNEQFF
>NA|TRBV5-1
CASSQTPGSGNTIYF
>TRBD2|TRBV28
CASSLGTSAYEQFF
>NA|TRBV5-1
CASSLQGREYNEQFF
>TRBD2|TRBV20-1
CSASWTSGAYTDTQYF
>NA|TRBV7-9
CASSLLTSEQYF
>NA|TRBV7-9
CASSLGDSAYEQYF
>TRBD1|TRBV5-5
CASSPSQGATEAFF
>TRBD2|TRBV3-1
CASSQGRTSGGGEQFF
>TRBD1|TRBV5-1
CASSEDRPWGQYF
>NA|TRBV7-6
CASSFSPRARGEGYTF
>TRBD1|TRBV20-1
CSATPDRDMNTEAFF
>TRBD1|TRBV20-1
CSARRRQGQGQETQYF
>NA|TRBV6-2/TRBV6-3
CASSYNRRYNEQFF
>NA|TRBV29-1
CSVDPEDGYEQYF
>NA|TRBV9
CASSVVPAGELFF
>NA|TRBV11-2
CASSQGQGPSTDTQYF
>NA|TRBV29-1
CSVEGQGNTGELFF
>TRBD1|TRBV5-1
CASSSRGMGQGPDTQYF
>NA|TRBV20-1
CSARTLLRESYEQYF
>NA|TRBV15
CATSRGSGPTGELFF
>NA|TRBV15
CATSRDSFGEQFF
>NA|TRBV6-1
CASSTSGGTYEQYF